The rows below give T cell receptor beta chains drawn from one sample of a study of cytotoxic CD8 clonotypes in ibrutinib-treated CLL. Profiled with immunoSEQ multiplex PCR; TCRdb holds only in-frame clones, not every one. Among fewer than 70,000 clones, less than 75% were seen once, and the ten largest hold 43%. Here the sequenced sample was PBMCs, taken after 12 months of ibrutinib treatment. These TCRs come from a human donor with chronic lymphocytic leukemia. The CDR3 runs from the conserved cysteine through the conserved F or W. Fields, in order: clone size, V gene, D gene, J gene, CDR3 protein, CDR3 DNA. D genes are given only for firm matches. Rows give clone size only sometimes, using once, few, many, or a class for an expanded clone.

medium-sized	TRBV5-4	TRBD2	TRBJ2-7	CASSSTSAEQYF	TGTGCCAGCAGCTCGACTAGCGCCGAGCAGTACTTC
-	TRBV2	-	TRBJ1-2	CASSGQENYGYTF	TGTGCCAGCAGTGGACAGGAGAACTATGGCTACACCTTC
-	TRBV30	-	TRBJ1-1	CAWRGHRVPGTEAFF	TGTGCCTGGAGGGGTCACAGGGTTCCCGGCACTGAAGCTTTCTTT
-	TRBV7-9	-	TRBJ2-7	CASSHLGADYPYEQYF	TGTGCCAGCAGCCATCTAGGAGCAGATTACCCCTACGAGCAGTACTTC
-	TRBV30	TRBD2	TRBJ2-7	CAWSPWTSDHEQYF	TGTGCCTGGAGTCCATGGACTAGCGACCACGAGCAGTACTTC
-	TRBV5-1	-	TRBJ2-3	CASRMSGGTDTQYF	TGCGCCAGCAGGATGAGCGGAGGCACAGATACGCAGTATTTT
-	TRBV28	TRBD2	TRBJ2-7	CASSLDTATSGSYF	TGTGCCAGCAGTTTGGATACGGCAACTAGCGGGAGTTACTTC
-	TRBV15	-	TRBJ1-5	CATSRENTGGRNQPQHF	TGTGCCACCAGCAGAGAGAACACGGGGGGGAGGAATCAGCCCCAGCATTTT
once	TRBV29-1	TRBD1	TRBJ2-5	CSVGTGGSETQYF	TGCAGCGTTGGGACAGGGGGCTCGGAGACCCAGTACTTC
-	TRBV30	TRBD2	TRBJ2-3	CAWKSIEASGRSDTQYF	TGTGCCTGGAAGAGCATCGAGGCTAGCGGGAGGTCAGATACGCAGTATTTT
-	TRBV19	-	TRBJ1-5	CASSIVPASNQPQHF	TGTGCCAGTAGTATAGTGCCAGCGAGCAATCAGCCCCAGCATTTT
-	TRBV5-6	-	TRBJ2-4	CASSGGVLKNIQYF	TGTGCCAGCAGTGGGGGAGTACTCAAAAACATTCAGTACTTC
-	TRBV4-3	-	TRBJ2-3	CASSQDPRGADTQYF	TGCGCCAGCAGCCAAGACCCCAGGGGGGCAGATACGCAGTATTTT
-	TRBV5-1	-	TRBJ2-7	CASSRDPVEDEQYF	TGCGCCAGCAGCCGCGACCCCGTGGAAGACGAGCAGTACTTC
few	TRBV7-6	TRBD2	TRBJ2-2	CASSPLAGGNTGELFF	TGTGCCAGCAGCCCCCTGGCGGGGGGGAACACCGGGGAGCTGTTTTTT
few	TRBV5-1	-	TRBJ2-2	CASSLELVWGANTGELFF	TGCGCCAGCAGCTTGGAACTAGTGTGGGGCGCGAACACCGGGGAGCTGTTTTTT
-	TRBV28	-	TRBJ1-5	CASSSRGGYQPQHF	TGTGCCAGCAGTTCCCGGGGCGGGTATCAGCCCCAGCATTTT
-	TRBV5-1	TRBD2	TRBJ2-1	CASSLLSSGANEQFF	TGCGCCAGCAGCTTGCTGTCTAGCGGAGCTAATGAGCAGTTCTTC
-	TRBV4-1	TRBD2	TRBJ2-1	CASSQDPGTSTYNEQFF	TGCGCCAGCAGCCAAGATCCCGGGACTAGCACCTACAATGAGCAGTTCTTC
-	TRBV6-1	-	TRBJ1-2	CASSTGFGYTF	TGTGCCAGCAGTACAGGGTTTGGCTACACCTTC
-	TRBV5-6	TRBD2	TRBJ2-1	CASSSRLAVHNEQFF	TGTGCCAGCAGCTCTCGACTAGCTGTCCACAATGAGCAGTTCTTC
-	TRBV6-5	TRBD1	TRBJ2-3	CASSWDRNTDTQYF	TGTGCCAGCAGTTGGGACAGGAACACAGATACGCAGTATTTT
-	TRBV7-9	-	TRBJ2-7	CASSLARPTYEQYF	TGTGCCAGCAGCTTAGCGCGACCGACCTACGAGCAGTACTTC
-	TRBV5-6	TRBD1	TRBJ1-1	CASSFQGTGTEAFF	TGTGCCAGCAGCTTCCAGGGGACAGGCACTGAAGCTTTCTTT
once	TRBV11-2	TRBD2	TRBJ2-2	CASSWGLAATGELFF	TGTGCCAGCAGCTGGGGACTAGCGGCCACCGGGGAGCTGTTTTTT
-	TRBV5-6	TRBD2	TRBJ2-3	CASSGGRATDTQYF	TGTGCCAGCAGCGGCGGGAGGGCAACAGATACGCAGTATTTT
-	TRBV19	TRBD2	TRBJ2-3	CASSQRESEDTQYF	TGTGCCAGTAGTCAGCGGGAGTCTGAGGATACGCAGTATTTT
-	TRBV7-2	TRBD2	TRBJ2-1	CASSLTLAGVGRQFF	TGTGCCAGCAGCTTAACCCTAGCGGGAGTAGGTCGGCAGTTCTTC
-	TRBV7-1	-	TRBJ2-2	CASSPSTGELFF	TGTGCCAGCAGCCCGAGCACCGGGGAGCTGTTTTTT
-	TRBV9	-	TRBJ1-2	CASSVLDSSPVGYGYTF	TGTGCCAGCAGCGTCCTGGACAGTTCTCCGGTGGGGTATGGCTACACCTTC
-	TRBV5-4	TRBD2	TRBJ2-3	CASSLQLSGSTDTQYF	TGTGCCAGCAGCTTACAACTTAGCGGGAGCACAGATACGCAGTATTTT
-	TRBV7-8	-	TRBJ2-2	CASSSTYVAGELFF	TGTGCCAGCAGCTCCACCTATGTAGCCGGGGAGCTGTTTTTT
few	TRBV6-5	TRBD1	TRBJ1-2	CASSRQGYGYTF	TGTGCCAGCAGTCGACAGGGCTATGGCTACACCTTC
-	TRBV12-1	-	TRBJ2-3	CASSGIAGGRITDTQYF	TGTGCCAGCAGCGGCATAGCGGGAGGGCGGATCACAGATACGCAGTATTTT
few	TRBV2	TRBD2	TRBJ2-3	CASSWGLAARTDTQYF	TGTGCCAGCAGCTGGGGACTAGCGGCGAGGACAGATACGCAGTATTTT
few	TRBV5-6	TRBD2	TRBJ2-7	CASSLEVGRAYEQYF	TGTGCCAGCAGCTTGGAGGTCGGGAGGGCCTACGAGCAGTACTTC
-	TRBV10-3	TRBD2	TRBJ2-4	CAINSAGVVYIQYF	TGTGCCATCAATAGTGCGGGAGTGGTTTACATTCAGTACTTC
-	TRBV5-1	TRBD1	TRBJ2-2	CASSPGTGGATTGELFF	TGCGCCAGCAGCCCCGGGACAGGGGGAGCGACGACCGGGGAGCTGTTTTTT
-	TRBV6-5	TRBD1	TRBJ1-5	CASSQQGKQPQHF	TGTGCCAGCAGTCAACAGGGGAAGCAGCCCCAGCATTTT
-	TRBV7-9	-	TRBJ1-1	CASSLGVGTEAFF	TGTGCCAGCAGCTTAGGGGTTGGGACTGAAGCTTTCTTT
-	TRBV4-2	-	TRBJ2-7	CASSQGSRERDEQYF	TGTGCCAGCAGCCAAGGGTCCCGGGAGAGGGACGAGCAGTACTTC
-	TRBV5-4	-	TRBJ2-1	CASSLIGGRDEQFF	TGTGCCAGCAGCTTAATAGGGGGTCGGGATGAGCAGTTCTTC
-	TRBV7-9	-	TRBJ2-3	CASSPSGATDTQYF	TGTGCCAGCAGCCCCTCGGGAGCTACAGATACGCAGTATTTT
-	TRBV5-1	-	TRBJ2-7	CASSLVAGYEQYF	TGCGCCAGCAGCTTGGTCGCAGGATACGAGCAGTACTTC
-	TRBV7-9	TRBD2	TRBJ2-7	CATYGLAGASSSYEQYF	TGTGCCACCTACGGACTAGCGGGCGCATCTAGCTCCTACGAGCAGTACTTC
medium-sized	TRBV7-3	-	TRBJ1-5	CASSHFYEEQNQPQHF	TGTGCCAGCAGCCACTTTTATGAGGAGCAGAATCAGCCCCAGCATTTT
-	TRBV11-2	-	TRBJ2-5	CASSLVLGPVAQYF	TGTGCCAGCAGCTTAGTTCTGGGGCCAGTGGCCCAGTACTTC